These T cell receptor beta chains were read from a single sample in a study of long-term antiretroviral therapy in people with HIV. The repertoire was sequenced with immunoSEQ multiplex PCR; TCRdb's copy has only in-frame clones and lacks some. The data contain under 40,000 clones, approximately 80% of them singletons. This sample comprised unsorted PBMCs, obtained 0.3 years after starting antiretroviral therapy. These receptors came from a man between 18 and 29 years old with HIV. Each CDR3 is given with its conserved first and last residue. D genes are given only for firm matches. Not all rows give a size; the values are once, few, many and, for expanded clones, a class.

V,D,J,size,DNA,CDR3
TRBV13,TRBD1,TRBJ1-2,NA,TGTGCCAGCAGCCCACAGGGGAATGGCTACACCTTC,CASSPQGNGYTF
TRBV5-1,NA,TRBJ1-2,NA,TGCGCCAGCAGCAGCTTGGACGGTCCCTATGGCTACACCTTC,CASSSLDGPYGYTF
TRBV2,TRBD1,TRBJ2-3,NA,TGTGCCAGCAGCGGACAGGTTCGCACAGATACGCAGTATTTT,CASSGQVRTDTQYF
TRBV5-8,NA,TRBJ2-7,few,TGTGCCAGCAGCGGAATCGAGGGGGACGAGCAGTACTTC,CASSGIEGDEQYF
TRBV11-1,NA,TRBJ1-2,NA,TGTGCCAGCAGCTTATCGCAGAATGGCTACACCTTC,CASSLSQNGYTF
TRBV6-1,TRBD1,TRBJ1-5,once,TGTGCCAGCAGTGAAATTCCAGGGGGTATTCAGCCCCAGCATTTT,CASSEIPGGIQPQHF
TRBV10-2,NA,TRBJ2-2,NA,TGCGCCAGCAGTGAGCGGTACAAAACGAACACCGGGGAGCTGTTTTTT,CASSERYKTNTGELFF
TRBV27,TRBD2,TRBJ2-5,NA,TGTGCCAGCAGACCCTACGGAGGAGCGGGGGCGGAGACCCAGTACTTC,CASRPYGGAGAETQYF
TRBV4-1,NA,TRBJ1-3,NA,TGCGCCAGCAGCCAAGATGCAGCTCCCTCTGGAAACACCATATATTTT,CASSQDAAPSGNTIYF
TRBV19,NA,TRBJ1-3,NA,TGTGCCAGTAGTCCTCGACAGCCGAGCTCTGGAAACACCATATATTTT,CASSPRQPSSGNTIYF